These T cell receptor beta chains were read from a single sample in a study of neurological immune-mediated disorders. TCRdb passed the 5' RACE reads through MiXCR, listing each CDR3 protein once. The sample holds about 20,000 distinct CDR3 sequences, over 12% seen once. The specimen sequenced was PBMCs. The receptors here all came from a female donor with HTLV-1-associated myelopathy (HAM/TSP). Each CDR3 is given with its conserved first and last residue. D genes are given only for firm matches. Rows may omit the clone size; those that give it use once, few, many or a size class.

d_gene	v_gene	j_gene	abundance	CDR3nt	CDR3aa
NA	TRBV5-1	TRBJ2-3	many	TGCGCCAGCAGCTTGGCCCACCCCTGGCTGGCAGGCACAGATACGCAGTATTTT	CASSLAHPWLAGTDTQYF
NA	TRBV5-1	TRBJ2-1	many	TGCGCCAGCAGCTTCAACAGAAGGAGCAATGAGCAGTTCTTC	CASSFNRRSNEQFF
TRBD2	TRBV7-9	TRBJ2-7	many	TGTGCCAGCAGCTTAGAACTAGCGGGTTCCTACGAGCAGTACTTC	CASSLELAGSYEQYF
NA	TRBV5-1	TRBJ2-1	many	TGCGCCAGCAGCTTGGAACTGGGGGTGGAGTTCTTC	CASSLELGVEFF
NA	TRBV20-1	TRBJ1-5	many	TGCAGTGCGGAGCGTACAGGGCTTGGCAATCAGCCCCAGCATTTT	CSAERTGLGNQPQHF
NA	TRBV6-2/TRBV6-3	TRBJ2-7	many	TGTGCCAGCACCCGGCCCGGGTCAACCCCCTACGAGCAGTACTTC	CASTRPGSTPYEQYF
NA	TRBV7-3	TRBJ2-1	many	TGTGCCAGCAGCTTTGGGGCTGGGTCAGCCAATGAGCAGTTCTTC	CASSFGAGSANEQFF
TRBD2	TRBV5-1	TRBJ2-7	many	TGCGCCAGCAGCTTAGCGGGAGGTTCCTACGAGCAGTACTTC	CASSLAGGSYEQYF
NA	TRBV3-1	TRBJ2-5	many	TGTGCCAGCAGCCAACGAAGGGAAGAGGAGACCCAGTACTTC	CASSQRREEETQYF
NA	TRBV28	TRBJ2-3	many	TGTGCCAGCAGTTTTACCTCTAGCGGCACAGATACGCAGTATTTT	CASSFTSSGTDTQYF
TRBD1	TRBV20-1	TRBJ1-6	many	TGCAGTGCTAGAGGCCCGGACAGGGGGCCACATTCACCCCTCCACTTT	CSARGPDRGPHSPLHF
NA	TRBV7-9	TRBJ2-7	NA	NA	CASSFYICSALRTSGGSYEQYF
TRBD2	TRBV20-1	TRBJ2-7	many	TGCAGTGCAGCGGGAACAGGAGCTTACGAGCAGTACTTC	CSAAGTGAYEQYF
TRBD1	TRBV5-1	TRBJ2-1	many	TGCGCCAGCAGAAGACAGGGGGCCTACAATGAGCAGTTCTTC	CASRRQGAYNEQFF
TRBD2	TRBV9	TRBJ2-7	many	TGTGCCAGCAGCGTAGACGGGGGGGGAACCTACGAGCAGTACTTC	CASSVDGGGTYEQYF
NA	TRBV5-5	TRBJ1-1	many	TGTGCCAGCAGTCAAGGGCGTGAAGCTTTCTTT	CASSQGREAFF
NA	TRBV24-1	TRBJ2-1	many	TGTGCCACCAGTAGCGGACAAGGGGACAATGAGCAGTTCTTC	CATSSGQGDNEQFF
TRBD2	TRBV20-1	TRBJ2-3	NA	TGCAGTGCGCCCACTAGCGGGCGCACAGATACGCAGTATTTT	CSAPTSGRTDTQYF
NA	TRBV28	TRBJ2-5	NA	TGTGCCAGCAGTTTAACAGGGGAGGTAGAGACCCAGTACTTC	CASSLTGEVETQYF
NA	TRBV7-9	TRBJ2-3	many	TGTGCCAGCAGTACGGGTGTTCTTCGTGCAGATACGCAGTATTTT	CASSTGVLRADTQYF
NA	TRBV7-8	TRBJ1-1	NA	TGTGCCAGCAGCTTATCCTGGGGCTCGAACACTGAAGCTTTCTTT	CASSLSWGSNTEAFF
NA	TRBV6-2/TRBV6-3	TRBJ1-1	many	TGTGCCACCAGGACCCAGGTGATGGGGAGGACTGAAGCTTTCTTT	CATRTQVMGRTEAFF
TRBD2	TRBV7-3	TRBJ2-1	many	TGTGCCAGCAGCCCACGACTAGCGGGAGAGGGTGAGCAGTTCTTC	CASSPRLAGEGEQFF
NA	TRBV7-9	TRBJ2-5	many	TGTGCCAGCAGCTTACTAGGAGTGGAGACCCAGTACTTC	CASSLLGVETQYF
TRBD1	TRBV5-1	TRBJ2-7	many	TGCGCCAGCAGCTCTCCGGGACAGAACTACGAGCAGTACTTC	CASSSPGQNYEQYF
NA	TRBV6-5	TRBJ1-1	many	TGTGCCGTACAGGGCGGGGAGTTGGACACTGAAGCTTTCTTT	CAVQGGELDTEAFF
TRBD1	TRBV7-2	TRBJ1-6	many	TGTGCCAGCAGCGCACGGACAGGCAACGAAAATTCACCCCTCCACTTT	CASSARTGNENSPLHF
NA	TRBV20-1	TRBJ2-7	medium-sized	TGCAGTGCTAGTCTGGACTACGAGCAGTACTTC	CSASLDYEQYF
NA	TRBV3-1	TRBJ2-7	medium-sized	TGTGCCAGCAGCCAGCTTCCCCGATACGAGCAGTACTTC	CASSQLPRYEQYF
NA	TRBV18	TRBJ2-3	many	TGTGCCAGCTCACCCCAGGGCACAGATACGCAGTATTTT	CASSPQGTDTQYF
NA	TRBV2	TRBJ1-5	many	TGTGCCAGCAGCCCCAGTTCCACAGGGTTGGCCCAGCATTTT	CASSPSSTGLAQHF
NA	TRBV28	TRBJ1-4	many	TGTGCCAGCAGTTTGCAGGGGTTAAATGAAAAACTGTTTTTT	CASSLQGLNEKLFF
TRBD2	TRBV28	TRBJ2-2	medium-sized	TGTGCCAGCAGCCCCACGGGGACTAGCGGGGTTGGCGGGGAGCTGTTTTTT	CASSPTGTSGVGGELFF
NA	TRBV20-1	TRBJ2-2	many	TGCAGTGCTAGAGATCTGGAAGGGGACACCGGGGAGCTGTTTTTT	CSARDLEGDTGELFF
TRBD1	TRBV28	TRBJ1-2	many	TGTGCCAGCAGTTATTCGCGGACAGGCCTCCCTTATGGCTACACCTTC	CASSYSRTGLPYGYTF
TRBD2	TRBV20-1	TRBJ2-1	medium-sized	TGCAGTGCCGGGGCGACTAGCGGGGGGGAGCAGTTCTTC	CSAGATSGGEQFF
NA	TRBV7-7	TRBJ2-3	many	TGTGCTAGCAGCACTGGGACGGCCGCAGATACGCAGTATTTT	CASSTGTAADTQYF